The source of this TCR beta chain is a study of T cell repertoires in cytomegalovirus infection. TCRdb redid the calling of the reads with MiXCR, one entry per CDR3 protein. This table has around 740,000 distinct CDR3 sequences, under 40% appearing once. The junction had 2 bases not matched to a gene; V was cut back by 3 bases and J by 7 bases. Germline loops: CDR1 MDHEN, CDR2 SYDVKM. The CDR3 spans 14 residues. V and J are TRBV28 and TRBJ1-4, with 10 bases identical to TRBD1. Specimen: PBMCs. The source is a human donor in good health (CMV status not recorded). Some clones in this sample may be carry-over from other donors' samples. The CDR3 spells CASSLWTGGEKLFF. Written as DNA, the CDR3 is TGTGCCAGCAGTTTGTGGACAGGGGGTGAAAAACTGTTTTTT.